This entry lists 25 T cell receptor beta chains sequenced from one sample in a study of blood T cell repertoires in COVID-19. The protocol was immunoSEQ multiplex PCR, while the TCRdb copy is restricted to in-frame clones and leaves out a portion. This sample has roughly 240,000 clones, with 85% to 90% found just once. Sequenced input: peripheral blood. All receptors come from a man aged 18 to 30 with active or convalescent COVID-19.

J is TRBJ2-7 and V is TRBV5-4, with D possibly matching TRBD1 (6 bases). The CDR3 sequence is 14 residues long. Trimming cost V 3 bases and J 0 bases, with 10 bases left between them. The germline CDR1 and CDR2 sequences are SGHNT and YYREEE (reference sequence). CDR3 coding DNA: TGTGCCAGCAGCTCCTGGGACAACTCCTACGAGCAGTACTTC. Amino acid sequence: CASSSWDNSYEQYF.

The chain is built from TRBV4-2 and TRBJ2-5; a weak D match, TRBD2 (6 bases). The CDR3 spans 15 residues. Germline values: CDR1 LGHNA, CDR2 YNFKEQ. Trimming removed 4 bases from V and 6 bases from J, with 18 bases in between. The CDR3 nucleotides read TGTGCCAGCAGCCCCCCGTCCGGGGGAGTCAAGACCCAGTACTTC. It specifies CASSPPSGGVKTQYF.

The chain uses TRBV6-1 and TRBJ2-1; 9 bases agree with TRBD2. Germline assignment: CDR1 MNHNS and CDR2 SASEGT. The CDR3 consists of 13 residues. J lost 12 bases, V lost 0 bases, and 3 bases had no gene match. CDR3: CASSEAGAGGQFF. The CDR3 DNA reads TGTGCCAGCAGTGAAGCTGGAGCGGGAGGGCAGTTCTTC.

J is TRBJ1-3 and V is TRBV6-5, with 8 bases fitting TRBD1. Germline lookup yields CDR1 MNHEY and CDR2 SVGAGI. The ends lost 4 bases at V and 4 bases at J; junction bases unmatched: 3. This CDR3 comprises 14 residues. In DNA, the CDR3 is TGTGCCAGCAGTTCAGGGGGCGCGGGAAACACCATATATTTT. Translating gives CASSSGGAGNTIYF.

The chain joins TRBV10-1 to TRBJ1-1; D is possibly TRBD1 (5 bases). The CDR3 is made up of 13 amino acids. CDR1 WNHNN and CDR2 SYGVQD come from the germline V gene (reference sequence). V shed 5 bases and J shed 1 base, with 8 bases lying between them. CDR3 coding DNA: TGCGCCAGCAGTTCGGGGGGGAACACTGAAGCTTTCTTT. Translation gives CASSSGGNTEAFF.

The chain couples TRBV29-1 to TRBJ2-2; 13 positions match TRBD2. The length of the CDR3 is 15 residues. The trim removed 7 bases at V and 1 base at J, leaving 3 bases unmatched. Germline CDR1 SQVTM, CDR2 ANQGSEA. This chain's CDR3 is CSGTSGGLNTGELFF. The CDR3 bases are TGCAGCGGGACTAGCGGGGGCTTGAACACCGGGGAGCTGTTTTTT.

This clone occurred once. J is TRBJ1-3 and V is TRBV30; D is unclear. The CDR3 totals 15 residues. In germline, CDR1 is GTSNPN, CDR2 SVGIG (reference sequence). V gave up 4 bases and J gave up 0 bases, with 13 bases separating them. The CDR3 here is CAWNRGPSSGNTIYF. The CDR3 coding sequence is TGTGCCTGGAATCGGGGTCCGAGCTCTGGAAACACCATATATTTT.

This chain links TRBV10-1 with TRBJ2-1; 11 bases match TRBD2. Germline assignment: CDR1 WNHNN and CDR2 SYGVQD (reference sequence). The CDR3 has 15 amino acids. J lost 3 bases, V lost 9 bases, and 7 bases had no gene match. CDR3: CARTPGLADYNEQFF. CDR3 bases: TGCGCCAGAACCCCGGGACTAGCGGACTACAATGAGCAGTTCTTC.

The V call is TRBV5-1, the J call TRBJ2-5, with D tentatively TRBD1 (5 bases). In germline, CDR1 is SGHRS, CDR2 YFSETQ. Deletions cut 3 bases from V and 2 bases from J, with 8 bases between. The CDR3 has 13 residues. CDR3 protein: CASSSDRQETQYF. The DNA for the CDR3 is TGCGCCAGCAGCTCAGACAGACAAGAGACCCAGTACTTC. The full variable domain, its missing parts supplied by reference TRBV5-1 and TRBJ2-5, is KAGVTQTPRYLIKTRGQQVTLSCSPISGHRSVSWYQQTPGQGLQFLFEYFSETQRNKGNFPGRFSGRQFSNSRSEMNVSTLELGDSALYLCASSSDRQETQYFGPGTRLLVL.

The V and J genes are TRBV30 and TRBJ1-5, with D hard to call. Germline CDR1 and CDR2: GTSNPN and SVGIG (reference sequence). The CDR3 loop spans 13 amino acids. The ends were cut back, 3 bases at V and 2 bases at J, with 8 bases in the middle. CDR3 coding DNA: TGTGCCTGGAGCAGGCGCGGCAATCAGCCCCAGCATTTT. Its translation: CAWSRRGNQPQHF.

V gene TRBV2 combines with J gene TRBJ2-2; 8 bases map to TRBD2. From germline, CDR1 is SNHLY and CDR2 FYNNEI. Trimming took 7 bases from V and 4 from J; bases not matched to a gene: 5. The CDR3 totals 14 residues. In DNA form, the CDR3 reads TGTGCCAGCAAAGAGCGGGAGTCCACCGGGGAGCTGTTTTTT. Residues: CASKERESTGELFF. Based on the CDR3 plus reference TRBV2 and TRBJ2-2, the full variable domain is EPEVTQTPSHQVTQMGQEVILRCVPISNHLYFYWYRQILGQKVEFLVSFYNNEISEKSEIFDDQFSVERPDGSNFTLKIRSTKLEDSAMYFCASKERESTGELFFGEGSRLTVL.

V usage is TRBV9 and J usage is TRBJ1-2, with 7 bases that match TRBD1. CDR1 is SGDLS and CDR2 is YYNGEE in the germline V gene. The CDR3 has 14 residues. V gave up 3 bases and J gave up 6 bases; unmatched junction bases: 8. CDR3 sequence: CASSEGAFDDGYTF. The CDR3 region has the DNA TGTGCCAGCAGCGAGGGGGCTTTTGACGATGGCTACACCTTC. The whole variable domain, filled in from reference TRBV9 and TRBJ1-2, reads DSGVTQTPKHLITATGQRVTLRCSPRSGDLSVYWYQQSLDQGLQFLIQYYNGEERAKGNILERFSAQQFPDLHSELNLSSLELGDSALYFCASSEGAFDDGYTFGSGTRLTVV.

The chain has TRBV6-6 and TRBJ1-3; D gene unclear. The CDR3 has 15 amino acids. Germline CDR1 MNHNY, CDR2 SVGAGI (reference sequence). V lost 4 bases, J lost 0 bases, and 10 bases lay in between. The CDR3 DNA reads as TGTGCCAGCAGTTTCCCGGCGGGCTCTGGAAACACCATATATTTT. This sequence encodes CASSFPAGSGNTIYF.

V gene TRBV20-1 combines with J gene TRBJ2-3, with 9 bases identical to TRBD2. This CDR3 comprises 15 residues. CDR1 DFQATT and CDR2 SNEGSKA come from the germline V gene (reference sequence). Trimming removed 3 bases from V and 4 bases from J; junction bases left unmatched: 8. The CDR3 protein is CSASISGSTADTQYF. For the CDR3, the DNA is TGCAGTGCTAGTATTAGCGGGAGTACCGCAGATACGCAGTATTTT.

V gene TRBV7-2 combines with J gene TRBJ2-7; tentative D call: TRBD2 (6 bases). This CDR3 is built from 14 residues. Germline V CDR1 and CDR2: SGHTA, FQGNSA. V was cut by 11 bases and J by 0 bases, with 17 bases left in between. CDR3 sequence: CAHRRGVCSYEQYF. As DNA, the CDR3 is TGTGCCCATCGGAGGGGCGTCTGCTCCTACGAGCAGTACTTC.

This chain uses TRBV6-2 or TRBV6-3 with TRBJ1-2, with D maybe TRBD1 (5 bases). The V end was cut by 4 bases, the J end by 8 bases, with 14 bases between. The CDR3 has 13 residues. CDR1 is MNHEY, CDR2 SVGEGT, per germline. The CDR3 DNA reads TGTGCCAGCAGTTTAGGACAAACGGCAGGCTACACCTTC. Its protein is CASSLGQTAGYTF.

This chain connects TRBV24-1 to TRBJ2-3; 16 bases agree with TRBD2. V lost 2 bases and J lost 4; bases outside the gene matches: 8. The CDR3 extends over 19 amino acids. In germline, CDR1 is KGHDR, CDR2 SFDVKD. CDR3 region: CATSDSGTSGGAPPDTQYF. Written as DNA, the CDR3 is TGTGCCACCAGTGATTCAGGGACTAGCGGGGGGGCTCCGCCAGATACGCAGTATTTT.

The chain carries TRBV3-1 (or the pseudogene TRBV3-2) and TRBJ1-2; a weak D match, TRBD1 (5 bases). The CDR3 has 15 amino acids. CDR1 is LGHDT, CDR2 YNNKEL, per germline (reference sequence). Trimming cost V 2 bases and J 4 bases, with 14 bases left between them. The CDR3, as DNA: TGTGCCAGCAGCCAATTACCAGGGAAACTCTATGGCTACACCTTC. Its protein is CASSQLPGKLYGYTF.

The V call is TRBV6-5, the J call TRBJ2-5, with D possibly being TRBD2 (6 bases). The length of the CDR3 is 14 residues. Per the germline V gene, CDR1 is MNHEY and CDR2 is SVGAGI. Trimming stripped 5 bases from V and 1 base from J, with 11 bases between. The CDR3 region is CASSQTRTQETQYF. Here the CDR3 DNA reads TGTGCCAGCAGTCAGACTAGGACCCAAGAGACCCAGTACTTC.

The chain couples TRBV28 to TRBJ1-3; D gene unclear. The CDR3 length is 14 residues. Per germline, CDR1 MDHEN and CDR2 SYDVKM. Between the trimmed V and J ends, which lost 8 bases and 0 bases, there was a span of 11 bases. The CDR3 coding sequence is TGTGCCAGCTCCCCGGGAGTCTCTGGAAACACCATATATTTT. Protein product: CASSPGVSGNTIYF.

The V and J genes are TRBV25-1 and TRBJ1-6; D remains ambiguous. The CDR3 consists of 14 residues. V shed 1 base and J shed 7 bases, with 8 bases lying between them. Germline CDR1 MGHDK, CDR2 SYGVNS. CDR3 amino acids: CASSESSFNSPLHF. CDR3 nucleotide sequence: TGTGCCAGCAGTGAATCCAGTTTCAATTCACCCCTCCACTTT.

The chain employs TRBV6-5 and TRBJ2-5, with D possibly being TRBD2 (6 bases). The germline V gene encodes CDR1 MNHEY and CDR2 SVGAGI. The CDR3 has 16 amino acids. V lost 2 bases, J lost 0 bases, and 13 bases lay in between. The CDR3 sequence is CASSYRAGGNQETQYF. The CDR3 nucleotides read TGTGCCAGCAGTTACAGGGCCGGGGGAAACCAAGAGACCCAGTACTTC.

The chain has TRBV24-1 and TRBJ1-4; D is ambiguous. This CDR3 has 15 residues. Deletions cut 3 bases from V and 7 bases from J, with 14 bases between. Per the germline V gene, CDR1 is KGHDR and CDR2 is SFDVKD. The CDR3 region is CATSDPREAGEKLFF. The CDR3 DNA follows: TGTGCCACCAGTGATCCCCGTGAGGCCGGTGAAAAACTGTTTTTT.

The gene calls are TRBV3-1 (or the pseudogene TRBV3-2) and TRBJ2-7; the D is unclear. This CDR3 spans 11 amino acids. Trimming stripped 4 bases from V and 6 bases from J, with 7 bases between. Germline CDR1 is LGHDT and CDR2 is YNNKEL (reference sequence). CDR3 in amino acids: CASSRGAEQYF. The DNA of the CDR3 is TGTGCCAGCAGCCGAGGTGCCGAGCAGTACTTC.

CDR3: CAISDGLAGRTDTQYF. The CDR3 bases are TGTGCCATCAGTGATGGACTAGCGGGAAGGACAGATACGCAGTATTTT. J is TRBJ2-3 and V is TRBV10-3, with 12 bases that match TRBD2. J was trimmed by 3 bases and V by 3 bases; bases with no gene match: 4. Germline V gene lookup returns CDR1 ENHRY and CDR2 SYGVKD. The length of the CDR3 is 16 residues.